This T cell receptor beta chain was sequenced in a study of T cell responses to AZD1222 COVID-19 vaccine. Overall study findings and caveats: Per reports, nearly half of all spike-specific TCRs target regions that are unmutated in variants.

Method: immunoSEQ multiplex PCR; TCRdb's copy keeps in-frame clones and lacks some. The sample holds under 140,000 clones, around nine tenths seen once. V gave up 0 bases and J gave up 8 bases, with 2 bases separating them. CDR3 size: 12 residues. Germline V gene lookup returns CDR1 LGHNA and CDR2 YSLEER. As for this clone: Its cognate antigen is unknown.

The sequencing used peripheral blood, collected on day 0 of AZD1222 vaccination. This chain connects TRBV4-3 to TRBJ1-6; D remains unclear. This TCR came from an adult in good health. The CDR3 bases are TGCGCCAGCAGCCAAGAACATTCACCCCTCCACTTT. Translated: CASSQEHSPLHF.